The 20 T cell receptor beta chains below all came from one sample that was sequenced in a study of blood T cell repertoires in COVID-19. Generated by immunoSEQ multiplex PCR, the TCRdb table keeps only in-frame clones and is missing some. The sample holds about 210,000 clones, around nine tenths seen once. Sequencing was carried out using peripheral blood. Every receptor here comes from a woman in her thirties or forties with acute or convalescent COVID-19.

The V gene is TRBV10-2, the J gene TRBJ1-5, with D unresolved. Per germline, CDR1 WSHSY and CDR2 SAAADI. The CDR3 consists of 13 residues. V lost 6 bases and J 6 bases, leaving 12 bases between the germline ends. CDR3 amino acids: CASSGDFGQPQHF. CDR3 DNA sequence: TGCGCCAGCAGCGGGGATTTTGGTCAGCCCCAGCATTTT.

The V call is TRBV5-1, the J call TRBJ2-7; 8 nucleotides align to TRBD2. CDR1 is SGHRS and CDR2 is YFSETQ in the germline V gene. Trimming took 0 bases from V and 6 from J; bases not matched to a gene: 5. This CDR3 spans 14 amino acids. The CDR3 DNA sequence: TGCGCCAGCAGCTTGGACGGGGGGGCTGGCGAGCAGTACGTC. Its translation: CASSLDGGAGEQYV.

In nucleotides, the CDR3 is TGTGCCAGCTCACCCCTGCAAACCGACAGCCTCACAGATACGCAGTATTTT. Its protein is CASSPLQTDSLTDTQYF. This sequence joins TRBV18 and TRBJ2-3, with a possible D match to TRBD1 (5 bases). Trimming pared 3 bases from V and 2 bases from J, leaving 18 bases between. The CDR3 has 17 residues. CDR1 KGHSH and CDR2 LQKENI come from the germline V gene.

The CDR3, as DNA: TGTGCCAGCAGCGACAGGGGGACTAATGAAAAACTGTTTTTT. This sequence encodes CASSDRGTNEKLFF. This sequence joins TRBV3-1 (or the pseudogene TRBV3-2) and TRBJ1-4, with 9 bases identical to TRBD1. Trimming removed 5 bases from V and 2 bases from J; junction bases left unmatched: 0. Looked up from germline, CDR1 is LGHDT and CDR2 is YNNKEL (reference sequence). This CDR3 contains 14 residues.

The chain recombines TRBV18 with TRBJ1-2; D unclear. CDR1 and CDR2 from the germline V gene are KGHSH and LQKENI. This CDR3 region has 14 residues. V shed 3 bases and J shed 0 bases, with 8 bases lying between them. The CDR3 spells CASSPSDTNYGYTF. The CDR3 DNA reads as TGTGCCAGCTCACCCAGTGATACTAACTATGGCTACACCTTC.

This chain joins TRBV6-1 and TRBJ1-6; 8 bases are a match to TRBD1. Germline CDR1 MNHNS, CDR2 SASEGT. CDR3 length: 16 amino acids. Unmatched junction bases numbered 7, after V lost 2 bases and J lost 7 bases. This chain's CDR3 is CASSEPGQGRNSPLHF. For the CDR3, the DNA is TGTGCCAGCAGTGAACCCGGACAGGGACGCAATTCACCCCTCCACTTT.

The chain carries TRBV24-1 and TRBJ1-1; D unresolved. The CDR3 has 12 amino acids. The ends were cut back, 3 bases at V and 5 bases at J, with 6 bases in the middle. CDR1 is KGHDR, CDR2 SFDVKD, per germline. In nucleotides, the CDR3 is TGTGCCACCAGTGATGGAGGAACTGAAGCTTTCTTT. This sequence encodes CATSDGGTEAFF.

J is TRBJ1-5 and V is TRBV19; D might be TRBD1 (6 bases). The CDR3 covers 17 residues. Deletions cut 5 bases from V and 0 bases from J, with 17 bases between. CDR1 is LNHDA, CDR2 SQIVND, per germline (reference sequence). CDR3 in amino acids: CASSAREGGYSNQPQHF. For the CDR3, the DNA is TGTGCCAGTAGTGCAAGGGAGGGGGGTTATAGCAATCAGCCCCAGCATTTT.

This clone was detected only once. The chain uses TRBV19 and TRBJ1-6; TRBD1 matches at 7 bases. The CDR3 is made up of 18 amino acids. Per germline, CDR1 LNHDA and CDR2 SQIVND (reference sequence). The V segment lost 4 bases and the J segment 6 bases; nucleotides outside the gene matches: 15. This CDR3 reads CASSRADAGTASNSPLHF. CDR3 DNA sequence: TGTGCCAGTAGTAGGGCGGATGCCGGGACAGCTTCTAATTCACCCCTCCACTTT.

The CDR3 nucleotides read TGCAGCGTTTATAGACAGCCTCCGGCCTATGGCTACACCTTC. It is translated as CSVYRQPPAYGYTF. V gene TRBV29-1 combines with J gene TRBJ1-2; D might be TRBD1 (5 bases). Germline assignment: CDR1 SQVTM and CDR2 ANQGSEA. CDR3 length: 14 amino acids. With 5 bases removed from V and 4 bases from J, the gap between germline ends came to 17 bases.

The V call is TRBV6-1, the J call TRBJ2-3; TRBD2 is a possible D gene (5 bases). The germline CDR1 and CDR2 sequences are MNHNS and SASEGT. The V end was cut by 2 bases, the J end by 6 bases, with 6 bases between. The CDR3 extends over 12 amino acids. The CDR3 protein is CASSETGDTQYF. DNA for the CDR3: TGTGCCAGCAGTGAAACGGGGGATACGCAGTATTTT.

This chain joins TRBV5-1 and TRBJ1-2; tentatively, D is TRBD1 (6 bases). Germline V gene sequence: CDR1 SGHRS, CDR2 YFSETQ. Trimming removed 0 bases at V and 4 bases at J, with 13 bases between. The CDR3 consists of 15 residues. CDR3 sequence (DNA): TGCGCCAGCAGCTTGGCCAACAGGGAAGCCTATGGCTACACCTTC. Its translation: CASSLANREAYGYTF. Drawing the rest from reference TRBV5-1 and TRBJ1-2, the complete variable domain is KAGVTQTPRYLIKTRGQQVTLSCSPISGHRSVSWYQQTPGQGLQFLFEYFSETQRNKGNFPGRFSGRQFSNSRSEMNVSTLELGDSALYLCASSLANREAYGYTFGSGTRLTVV.

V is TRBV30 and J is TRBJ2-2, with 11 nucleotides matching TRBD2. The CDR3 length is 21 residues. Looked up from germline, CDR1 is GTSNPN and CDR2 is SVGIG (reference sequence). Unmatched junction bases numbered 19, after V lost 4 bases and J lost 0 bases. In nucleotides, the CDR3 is TGTGCCTGGACAGCAATTTTTGGTAGCGGGGGGGCCCCTACGAACACCGGGGAGCTGTTTTTT. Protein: CAWTAIFGSGGAPTNTGELFF.

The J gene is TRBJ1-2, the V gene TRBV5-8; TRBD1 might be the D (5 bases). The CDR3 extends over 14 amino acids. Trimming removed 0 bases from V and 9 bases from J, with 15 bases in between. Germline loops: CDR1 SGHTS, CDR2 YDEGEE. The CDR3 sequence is CASSLGDSSRSYTF. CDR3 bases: TGTGCCAGCAGCTTGGGGGACTCCTCCAGAAGCTACACCTTC.

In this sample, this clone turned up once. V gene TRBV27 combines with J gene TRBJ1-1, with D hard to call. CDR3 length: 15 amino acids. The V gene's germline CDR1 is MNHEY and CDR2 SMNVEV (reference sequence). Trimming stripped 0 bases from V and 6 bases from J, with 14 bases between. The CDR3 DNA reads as TGTGCCAGCAGTTTATCACCCGAGAGCGTCTCTGAAGCTTTCTTT. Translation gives CASSLSPESVSEAFF.

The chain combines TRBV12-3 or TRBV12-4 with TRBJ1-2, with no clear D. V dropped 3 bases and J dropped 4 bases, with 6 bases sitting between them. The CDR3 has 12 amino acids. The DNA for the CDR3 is TGTGCCAGCAGTTTGGGCAGCTATGGCTACACCTTC. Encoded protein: CASSLGSYGYTF.

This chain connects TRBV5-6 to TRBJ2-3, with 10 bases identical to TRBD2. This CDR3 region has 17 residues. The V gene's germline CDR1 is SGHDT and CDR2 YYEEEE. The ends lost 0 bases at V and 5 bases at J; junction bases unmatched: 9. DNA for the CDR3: TGTGCCAGCAGCTTGGGCCCGACTAGCGGGCTGAAAGATACGCAGTATTTT. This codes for CASSLGPTSGLKDTQYF. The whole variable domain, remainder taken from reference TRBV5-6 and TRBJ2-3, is DAGVTQSPTHLIKTRGQQVTLRCSPKSGHDTVSWYQQALGQGPQFIFQYYEEEERQRGNFPDRFSGHQFPNYSSELNVNALLLGDSALYLCASSLGPTSGLKDTQYFGPGTRLTVL.

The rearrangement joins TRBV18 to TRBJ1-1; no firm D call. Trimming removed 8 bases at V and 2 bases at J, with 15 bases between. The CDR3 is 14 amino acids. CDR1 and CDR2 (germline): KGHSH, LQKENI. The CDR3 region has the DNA TGTGCCAGCGGTCCGGGAGGCTTTAACACTGAAGCTTTCTTT. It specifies CASGPGGFNTEAFF.

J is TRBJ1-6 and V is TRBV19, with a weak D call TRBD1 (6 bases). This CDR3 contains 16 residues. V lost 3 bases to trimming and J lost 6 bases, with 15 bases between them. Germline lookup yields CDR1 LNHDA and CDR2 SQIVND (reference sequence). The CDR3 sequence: CASSIVTGSSNSPLHF. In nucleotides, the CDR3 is TGTGCCAGTAGTATCGTAACAGGGTCTAGTAATTCACCCCTCCACTTT.

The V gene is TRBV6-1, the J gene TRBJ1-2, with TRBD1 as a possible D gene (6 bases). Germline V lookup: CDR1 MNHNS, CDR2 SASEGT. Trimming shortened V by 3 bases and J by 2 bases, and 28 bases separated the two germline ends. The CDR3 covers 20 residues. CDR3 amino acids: CASSDRTAQGNPLGNYGYTF. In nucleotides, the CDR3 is TGTGCCAGCAGTGACCGGACAGCCCAGGGAAACCCCCTAGGGAACTATGGCTACACCTTC.